This record looks at one T cell receptor beta chain sequence and its context. Its antigen is not yet known. This sample is part of a study of cytomegalovirus exposure and HLA in healthy donors (dated by TCRdb to about 2017). In the study overall: An earlier analysis of roughly 500 of the donors reported 250 to 300 Gb of sequence data and some 100 million unique TCR beta sequences from some 180 million T cells. To predict cytomegalovirus infection status, the study combined high-throughput TCR immunosequencing, statistical association of individual TCRs with disease status, and machine learning. Among the roughly 390 genotyped donors, 75% to 90% belonged to the genetic ancestry cluster associated with self-reported Caucasian donors. The study profiled the T cell repertoires of about 720 subjects by immunosequencing and related them to cytomegalovirus serostatus. Both class I and class II loci were covered by HLA typing, at four-digit resolution. Alongside the repertoire data, information on donor age, sex, ethnicity and CMV serostatus was compiled. An earlier analysis of around 640 of the donors used high-throughput TCR beta sequencing to judge whether each TCR beta V gene segment behaved as functional or pseudogenic. Genome-wide SNP genotypes for about 60% of the roughly 700 donors were used in a later genetic analysis, which treated that subset as a discovery cohort. In a later analysis, previously published TCR beta repertoires from 550 to 700 donors were re-analyzed and high-resolution HLA genotyping was added so that TCR occurrence patterns could be studied. Roughly 5 DR-DQ haplotypes were handled as single units for association and clustering because linkage in the cohort was strong. The aim of the study was to test whether cataloging public T cell receptors could identify signatures of past pathogen exposure. Rather than using new phenotypic data, the later analysis identified candidate immune exposures from TCR beta sequences and from how often those sequences occurred across donors. Typing coverage varied by locus: 629-630 donors for A, B, C, DRB1 and DQB1; around 560 for DQA1; 600 to 610 for DPA1; approximately 490 for DPB1. Every repertoire in the discovery cohort had been generated on one and the same sequencing platform. Besides the first cohort of 666 subjects, a separate validation cohort made up of 90 to 150 different subjects was used. Among 300 to 500 genotyped donors of the cohort, an average of approximately 200,000 unique TCR beta nucleotide sequences was sequenced per donor, of which 15% to 20% were non-productive. About 330 gigabases of sequencing data and around 88 million unique TCR sequences made up an early release that covered approximately 700 HLA-typed donors.

The cohort was made up of about 610 healthy bone marrow donors. All cohort members were sampled while nominally healthy, although unrecorded immune exposures were likely present. The donor tested CMV seropositive, placing the donor among the 290 or so seropositive members of the cohort. Every donor gave a peripheral blood sample, and the peripheral blood mononuclear cells from that sample were used for TCR beta sequencing. The Qiagen DNeasy Blood Extraction Kit was used to extract genomic DNA from the blood cell samples. Library preparation was by the immunoSEQ multiplex PCR assay. A mixture of 60 forward primers for TCR Vbeta segments and 13 reverse primers for TCR Jbeta segments was used in the multiplex PCR. The CDR3 region of rearranged TCR beta genes was amplified from genomic DNA by a multiplex PCR assay. The amplified TCR beta libraries were sequenced on the Illumina HiSeq System as 87-base-pair reads. As for the original processing: Across the 670 or so repertoires, a later analysis counted 78 million or so unique TCR beta chains, roughly 11 million of which were shared by at least two donors. A nearest-neighbor algorithm error-corrected the raw reads and collapsed the reads into unique sequences, merging closely related sequences to remove PCR and sequencing errors. To assign V, D and J gene segments, CDR3 sequences were aligned to IMGT reference sequences. For a sequence to be retained, a match of at least six nucleotides was required to both a V gene segment and a J gene segment. Rearrangements were classified as productive when the CDR3 lacked stop codons and remained in frame with V and J, and all other rearrangements were classified as non-productive. Following IMGT convention, CDR3 was defined as the stretch from the second conserved V-encoded cysteine up to the conserved J-encoded phenylalanine. In an earlier analysis of around 570 of the donors, sequences lacking an unambiguous match to a single V gene segment were excluded. In an earlier analysis of 587 of the donors, a V segment was called functional when productive rearrangements were above 56.7%, and segregating when the standard deviation between donors exceeded 5%. A statistical classification framework was built to diagnose cytomegalovirus status from the catalog of TCR beta chain sequences. A later analysis assigned V and J genes by comparing TCR nucleotide sequences with IMGT/GENE-DB human TR gene sequences. The TCRdist pipeline was used in a later analysis to assign CDR3 sequences and most-parsimonious VDJ recombination scenarios. In a later analysis, each TCR beta chain was defined by its CDR3 amino acid sequence together with its V-gene family, and reads lacking a unique V-gene family were excluded. In a later analysis, nearly 600 highly shared, low-generation-probability nucleotide sequences were removed to address suspected cross-contamination and a sequencing artifact. In a later analysis, a clonal expansion index was calculated for each public chain from normalized within-repertoire ranks of inferred template counts. In a later analysis, generation probabilities were computed with a VDJ recombination model fitted to out-of-frame rearrangements, and the resulting probabilities were checked against IGoR. A later analysis scored TCR-TCR, TCR-HLA and TCR-CMV co-occurrence with hypergeometric tests, applying a repertoire-size bias correction to TCR pairs. In a later analysis, false discovery rates were estimated by permuting HLA or CMV assignments 20 times. A later analysis grouped co-occurring TCRs with DBSCAN, adding TCRdist sequence similarity when clustering within HLA-allele-positive subsets. Repertoires with fewer than 30,000 or more than 120,000 public chains were left out of co-occurrence clustering, as were five repertoires with anomalous nucleotide sharing. The immuneACCESS repertoire file appears here via TCRdb, limited to in-frame rearrangements. These files lack a portion of the clones; in checked studies, under half of the deficit traces to unresolved V genes, and the cause of the others is not known. That table supplies the V and J calls and clone size; D and trimming were determined from the DNA. The sample's table lists a count of 200,000 to 250,000 clones. The ten largest clones add up to around 0.95% of the sample.

V drops 6 bases and J drops 4 bases, leaving 20 bases in between. The germline V gene provides CDR1 MDHEN and CDR2 SYDVKM. CDR3 length: 16 amino acids, cysteine to phenylalanine. The sequence is cut down to CDR3 DNA, 48 bases in frame from base 1. Here is what the overall study found, with its caveats: In a later genetic analysis, fewer N-insertions in productive TCRs were reported among donors in an Asian-associated ancestry cluster than the roughly 700-donor mean. An association between a missense DCLRE1C variant and V-gene and J-gene trimming of TCR beta chains was found in a later genetic analysis and replicated in an independent cohort. A group of highly shared sequence variants was considered likely to be a technical artifact of the sequencing pipeline. Roughly uniform sequencing depth across donors was assumed in presence/absence analyses, although this assumption may not hold. In vitro tests confirmed that a few of the cytomegalovirus-associated TCR beta chains recognize cytomegalovirus antigens. In a later analysis, HLA-associated TCR beta chains showed more clonal expansion and lower generation probabilities than non-associated chains that were equally common. In an earlier analysis of roughly 500 of the donors, most TCR beta V segments appeared in productive rearrangements about 87% or about 30% of the time, broadly matching IMGT annotations. Because HLA typing was missing for some donors at each locus, association tests included only the typed subset. A further reported finding was that TCR beta sequences accurately predicted the HLA-A and HLA-B alleles for most subjects in the first cohort. Several of the top co-occurrence clusters appeared to be linked to parvovirus B19, influenza, CMV and Epstein-Barr virus, according to a later analysis. In both the original and validation cohorts, the classifier was reported to diagnose cytomegalovirus status with high specificity and sensitivity. The authors suggested that the approach could potentially be generalized to other disease states and immunological phenotypes. For the cohort, immune exposure information was limited to CMV serostatus. Some 16 rarely observed V segments, including chromosome 9 orphons, were excluded from the earlier analysis of a few hundred of the donors because counts were too low. A later analysis found that TCR association rates varied across HLA loci, with DRB1 alleles showing the most associated TCRs and HLA-C alleles the fewest. While some public TCRs were present in many individuals, most TCR sequences turned up only very rarely across donors. Linkage disequilibrium might explain the correlated functional status among segregating V segments, but an unknown experimental factor could not be excluded. In a later analysis, most CMV-associated TCR beta chains were found to appear HLA-restricted, with HLA associations seemingly driven largely by CMV exposure. Specific HLA alleles were associated with 16,951 TCR beta sequences at a false discovery rate of 0.05 in a later analysis. The 87-base-pair reads could not distinguish some IMGT-functional V segments, including TRBV6-2 and TRBV6-3, so those segments were excluded. This cohort had only TCR beta chains sequenced, and the lack of alpha or paired-chain data limited which features could be detected. Strong co-occurrence of HLA alleles, especially DR and DQ, made assigning TCR associations to individual alleles difficult. The study listed over 150 TCR beta chains as associated with cytomegalovirus.

The sequence came from a woman aged 25-40 years in good health and CMV-seropositive. The sequencing input was PBMCs. The chain is encoded by TRBV28 joined to TRBJ2-3, with a tentative D gene TRBD2 over 6 matching bases. The CDR3 loop reads CASRGTSWSLSDTQYF. DNA sequence: TGTGCCAGCAGGGGCACTAGCTGGAGTCTATCAGATACGCAGTATTTT.